The present T cell receptor (beta chain) was sequenced within a study of blood T cells in healthy people across ages. Study-level results: Comparison with aged donors showed that long-lived donors had more naive CD4+ cells and higher diversity.

This clonotype showed up just a few times. Its antigen remains unknown. A second PCR of 7 to 11 cycles used a sample-barcoded 5' primer and a J-beta primer mix. A 12-random-nucleotide template-switch adaptor tagged each cDNA molecule. Each CDR3 protein gets one entry after TCRdb re-called the 5' RACE reads with MiXCR. The sample carries 630,000 or so distinct CDR3 sequences, about 30% recorded once. Donation came from healthy Caucasian individuals in Russia who were aged 6 to 90. Researchers collected about 9.1 milliliters of peripheral blood from every single donor. CDR1 is MNHNS, CDR2 SASEGT, per germline. This CDR3 has 15 residues.

Sequencing input: blood. This clonotype was obtained from an elderly woman in good health. This sequence joins TRBV6-1 and TRBJ2-5; perhaps D is TRBD1 or TRBD2 (6 bases each). The better agreement between TRBJ2-7 and the DNA end casts doubt on the J call. The CDR3 loop is CASSLEGGGTYEQYF. CDR3 nucleotide sequence: TGTGCCAGCAGCCTCGAAGGAGGGGGGACCTACGAGCAGTACTTC.